This T cell receptor (beta chain) was documented in a study of cytomegalovirus exposure and HLA in healthy donors. PCR amplification relied on 60 Vbeta primers (plus 13 Jbeta primers). The method was immunoSEQ multiplex PCR; TCRdb's version includes in-frame clones alone and lacks a portion of them. The sample lists some 100,000 clones; 79% were seen once. This clone has only a few counts. In germline, CDR1 is MNHEY, CDR2 SMNVEV (reference sequence). Trimming removed 5 bases from V and 6 bases from J, with 13 bases in between. The length of the CDR3 is 13 residues. Source material: PBMCs. The chain recombines TRBV27 with TRBJ1-2; tentative D call: TRBD1 (5 bases). This TCR derives from a male donor in good health and CMV-seropositive. The DNA for the CDR3 is TGTGCCAGCAGTCGCCCTGCAGGGCATGGCTACACCTTC. Its protein product is CASSRPAGHGYTF.